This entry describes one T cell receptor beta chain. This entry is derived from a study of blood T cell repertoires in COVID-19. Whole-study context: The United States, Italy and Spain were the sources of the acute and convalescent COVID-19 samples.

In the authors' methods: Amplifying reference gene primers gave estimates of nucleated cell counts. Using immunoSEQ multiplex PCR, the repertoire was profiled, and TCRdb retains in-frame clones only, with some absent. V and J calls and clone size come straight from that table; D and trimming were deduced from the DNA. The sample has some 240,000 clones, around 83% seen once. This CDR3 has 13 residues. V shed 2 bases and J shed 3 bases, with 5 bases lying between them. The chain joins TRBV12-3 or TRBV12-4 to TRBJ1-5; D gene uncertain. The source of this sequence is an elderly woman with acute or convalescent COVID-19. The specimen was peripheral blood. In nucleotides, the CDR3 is TGTGCCAGCAGTTTAACGGTCAATCAGCCCCAGCATTTT. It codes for CASSLTVNQPQHF.